These 9 T cell receptor beta chains came from one sample sequenced in a study of blood T cell repertoires in COVID-19 (dated by TCRdb to 2018 to 2021). The protocol used for the library was the immunoSEQ multiplex PCR assay. TCRdb carries this immuneACCESS record with in-frame sequences only. Its versions omit some clonotypes, under half of them owing to an unresolved V gene in the studies checked, with the rest unexplained. In this sample the table shows 140,000 to 150,000 clones, more than 75% of which occur a single time. The ten biggest clones cover approximately 13% of the sample. The sequenced sample consisted of peripheral blood. These receptors were taken from a man between 60 and 75 years old with active or convalescent COVID-19.

The chain employs TRBV2 and TRBJ1-4; TRBD1 aligns across 9 bases. Germline-derived CDR1 and CDR2 are SNHLY and FYNNEI. V lost 7 bases, J lost 8 bases, and 8 bases stayed unmatched. CDR3 length equals 14 residues. The CDR3 nucleotides read TGTGCCAGCAAACCGGGACAGGGAGGGGAAAAACTGTTTTTT. It encodes CASKPGQGGEKLFF.

V gene TRBV10-3 combines with J gene TRBJ2-7; TRBD1 aligns across 9 bases. This CDR3 has 15 amino acids. Trimming cost V 5 bases and J 5 bases; bases outside gene matches: 10. Germline V gene lookup returns CDR1 ENHRY and CDR2 SYGVKD. The CDR3 protein is CAISPVRTGVDEQYF. The CDR3 DNA reads as TGTGCCATCAGTCCCGTGAGGACAGGGGTTGACGAGCAGTACTTC.

This chain connects TRBV5-1 to TRBJ2-7, with 8 bases that match TRBD1. The CDR3 loop spans 14 amino acids. J was trimmed by 5 bases and V by 2 bases; bases with no gene match: 6. The V gene's germline CDR1 is SGHRS and CDR2 YFSETQ. CDR3 region: CASSFRTGSDEQYF. Here the CDR3 DNA reads TGCGCCAGCAGCTTCCGGACAGGGAGCGACGAGCAGTACTTC. The full variable domain, rest sourced from reference TRBV5-1 and TRBJ2-7, is KAGVTQTPRYLIKTRGQQVTLSCSPISGHRSVSWYQQTPGQGLQFLFEYFSETQRNKGNFPGRFSGRQFSNSRSEMNVSTLELGDSALYLCASSFRTGSDEQYFGPGTRLTVT.

The genes are TRBV30 and TRBJ2-7; TRBD2 matches 8 bases. J gave up 2 bases and V 5 bases, and 8 bases lay outside the gene matches. Germline loops: CDR1 GTSNPN, CDR2 SVGIG (reference sequence). The length of the CDR3 is 14 residues. Written as DNA, the CDR3 is TGTGCCTGGCGCGGGGGGCCGACTACCTACGAGCAGTACTTC. It codes for CAWRGGPTTYEQYF.

The genes are TRBV4-1 and TRBJ1-2; TRBD1 matches 7 bases. The CDR3 spans 13 residues. Germline CDR1 and CDR2: MGHRA and YSYEKL. V lost 5 bases, J lost 7 bases, and 7 bases stayed unmatched. CDR3 nucleotide sequence: TGCGCCAGCAGCTCCCGAACAGGGGTTGGCTACACCTTC. This sequence encodes CASSSRTGVGYTF.

The chain recombines TRBV21-1 with TRBJ2-5; the DNA was not compared with TRBD2, the D call given in the table. TRBV21-1 is labeled a pseudogene. The CDR3 runs 12 residues. The CDR3 here is CASSSPFGTQYF. In nucleotides, the CDR3 is TGTGCCAGCAGCAGCCCCTTCGGGACCCAGTACTTC.

The V gene is TRBV2, the J gene TRBJ1-4; D not certain. The germline V gene has CDR1 SNHLY and CDR2 FYNNEI. This CDR3 contains 12 residues. The V end lost 4 bases, the J end lost 4 bases, and 4 bases lay between the germline ends. The CDR3 spells CASSGDNEKLFF. The CDR3 DNA sequence: TGTGCCAGCAGTGGCGATAATGAAAAACTGTTTTTT. Full variable domain (rest looked up from reference TRBV2 and TRBJ1-4): EPEVTQTPSHQVTQMGQEVILRCVPISNHLYFYWYRQILGQKVEFLVSFYNNEISEKSEIFDDQFSVERPDGSNFTLKIRSTKLEDSAMYFCASSGDNEKLFFGSGTQLSVL.

Here the CDR3 DNA reads TGTGCCAGCAGCTCACCGGGACTAGTGGGGGAGACCCAGTACTTC. Translating it yields CASSSPGLVGETQYF. V usage is TRBV5-4 and J usage is TRBJ2-5, with 8 bases that match TRBD2. Trimming at V came to 3 bases and at J to 5 bases, leaving 9 bases not matched to a gene. Germline CDR1 is SGHNT and CDR2 is YYREEE (reference sequence). The CDR3 is 15 residues long. The full variable domain, completed using reference TRBV5-4 and TRBJ2-5, is ETGVTQSPTHLIKTRGQQVTLRCSSQSGHNTVSWYQQALGQGPQFIFQYYREEENGRGNFPPRFSGLQFPNYSSELNVNALELDDSALYLCASSSPGLVGETQYFGPGTRLLVL.

The V gene is TRBV30, the J gene TRBJ1-2; 8 bases fit TRBD1. Germline assignment: CDR1 GTSNPN and CDR2 SVGIG (reference sequence). V gave up 3 bases and J gave up 4 bases; unmatched junction bases: 4. This CDR3 contains 13 residues. The CDR3 region is CAWRPDRAYGYTF. For the CDR3, the DNA is TGTGCCTGGAGACCGGACAGGGCCTATGGCTACACCTTC.